This is a list of T cell receptor beta chains from one sample in a study of PD-1 and CTLA-4 blockade in melanoma. TCRdb keeps only in-frame clones here, not all; method: immunoSEQ multiplex PCR. The sample has about 31,000 clones; 85% to 95% are singletons. The sample was CD8+ T cells from peripheral blood, taken from a patient given anti-PD-1 treatment. The source of these receptors is a human donor with melanoma. CDR3s include the opening cysteine and the closing phenylalanine or tryptophan. A D gene is named only where the DNA matches it firmly. Clone size is given for some rows only: seen once, a few or many times, or a class if the clone is expanded.

V	size	D	J	CDR3	DNA
TRBV7-3	NA	NA	TRBJ2-3	CASSLAGITDTQYF	TGTGCCAGCAGCTTGGCGGGAATCACAGATACGCAGTATTTT
TRBV29-1	NA	NA	TRBJ2-2	CSASGLLSGELFF	TGCAGCGCCTCGGGACTTCTCTCCGGGGAGCTGTTTTTT
TRBV6-5	NA	NA	TRBJ2-3	CASSYSARGDTQYF	TGTGCCAGCAGTTACTCGGCTAGAGGAGATACGCAGTATTTT
TRBV28	once	TRBD1	TRBJ2-7	CASSSPPGQTYEQYF	TGTGCCAGCAGTTCGCCCCCGGGACAGACCTACGAGCAGTACTTC
TRBV5-1	NA	NA	TRBJ1-2	CASSFSGTKNYGYTF	TGCGCCAGCAGCTTCAGCGGGACAAAGAACTATGGCTACACCTTC
TRBV13	NA	NA	TRBJ2-7	CASSIKRLGVTYEQYF	TGTGCCAGCAGCATTAAAAGACTAGGTGTGACTTACGAGCAGTACTTC
TRBV19	few	NA	TRBJ1-5	CASSDRPNQPQHF	TGTGCCAGTAGTGACAGGCCCAATCAGCCCCAGCATTTT
TRBV4-1	NA	NA	TRBJ2-1	CASSQEFYNEQFF	TGCGCCAGCAGCCAAGAGTTCTACAATGAGCAGTTCTTC
TRBV15	once	NA	TRBJ2-7	CATSPRQGYEQYF	TGTGCCACCAGCCCCCGCCAGGGCTACGAGCAGTACTTC
TRBV7-9	NA	NA	TRBJ2-5	CASSLTVAGTQETQYF	TGTGCCAGCAGCTTAACTGTGGCGGGGACCCAAGAGACCCAGTACTTC
TRBV5-1	NA	NA	TRBJ1-1	CATSGTASTEAFF	TGCGCCACTTCCGGGACGGCCTCCACTGAAGCTTTCTTT
TRBV5-1	NA	NA	TRBJ2-3	CASSLASSSFTDTQYF	TGCGCCAGCAGCTTGGCCTCTAGCAGTTTCACAGATACGCAGTATTTT
TRBV15	NA	NA	TRBJ2-1	CATSRGRGDEQFF	TGTGCCACCAGCAGAGGTAGAGGCGATGAGCAGTTCTTC
TRBV9	NA	TRBD2	TRBJ2-1	CASSPSGSSYNEQFF	TGTGCCAGCAGCCCTAGCGGTAGCTCCTACAATGAGCAGTTCTTC
TRBV9	NA	NA	TRBJ1-4	CASSVEAKTNEKLFF	TGTGCCAGCAGCGTAGAGGCGAAAACTAATGAAAAACTGTTTTTT
TRBV5-4	NA	NA	TRBJ2-1	CASSSRVGSYNEQFF	TGTGCCAGCAGTTCCAGGGTGGGCTCCTACAATGAGCAGTTCTTC
TRBV5-1	NA	TRBD1	TRBJ2-7	CASSFPGGLDGDSSYEQYF	TGCGCCAGCAGCTTCCCAGGGGGTTTAGACGGGGACAGCTCCTACGAGCAGTACTTC
TRBV15	NA	TRBD2	TRBJ2-2	CATSVTSGSTGELFF	TGTGCCACCAGCGTAACTAGCGGGAGTACCGGGGAGCTGTTTTTT
TRBV4-1	NA	NA	TRBJ1-4	CASSQEGGWGLFF	TGCGCCAGCAGCCAAGAAGGCGGGTGGGGACTGTTTTTT
TRBV29-1	NA	TRBD1	TRBJ1-2	CSVGTGGSGYTF	TGCAGCGTTGGGACAGGGGGCAGTGGCTACACCTTC
TRBV12-3/TRBV12-4	NA	NA	TRBJ2-3	CASKGSEVDTQYF	TGTGCCAGCAAAGGGTCGGAGGTCGATACGCAGTATTTT
TRBV6-5	NA	NA	TRBJ2-7	CASRSDGSYEQYF	TGTGCCAGCAGAAGCGACGGGAGTTACGAGCAGTACTTC
TRBV7-9	NA	NA	TRBJ2-3	CASSYLAPSTDTQYF	TGTGCCAGCAGCTATCTAGCGCCTAGCACAGATACGCAGTATTTT
TRBV2	NA	NA	TRBJ1-1	CASSVIVVAEAFF	TGTGCCAGCAGTGTCATTGTAGTCGCTGAAGCTTTCTTT
TRBV7-9	NA	NA	TRBJ2-3	CASKRDSIITQYF	TGTGCCAGTAAGCGGGACAGCATAATTACGCAGTATTTT